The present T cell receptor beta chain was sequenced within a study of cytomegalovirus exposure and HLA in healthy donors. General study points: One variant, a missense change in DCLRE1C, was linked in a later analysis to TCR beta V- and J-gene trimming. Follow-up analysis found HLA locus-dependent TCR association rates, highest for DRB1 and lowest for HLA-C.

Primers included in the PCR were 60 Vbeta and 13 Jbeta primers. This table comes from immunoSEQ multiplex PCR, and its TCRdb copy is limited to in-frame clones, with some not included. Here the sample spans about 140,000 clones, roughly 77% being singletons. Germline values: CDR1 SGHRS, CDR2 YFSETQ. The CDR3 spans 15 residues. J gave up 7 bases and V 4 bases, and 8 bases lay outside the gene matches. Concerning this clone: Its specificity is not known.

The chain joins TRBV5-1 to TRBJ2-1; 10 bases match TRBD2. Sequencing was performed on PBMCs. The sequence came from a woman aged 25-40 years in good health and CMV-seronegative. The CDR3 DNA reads TGCGCCAGCAGCGCCACTAGCGGGATAGGTAATGAGCAGTTCTTC. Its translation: CASSATSGIGNEQFF.